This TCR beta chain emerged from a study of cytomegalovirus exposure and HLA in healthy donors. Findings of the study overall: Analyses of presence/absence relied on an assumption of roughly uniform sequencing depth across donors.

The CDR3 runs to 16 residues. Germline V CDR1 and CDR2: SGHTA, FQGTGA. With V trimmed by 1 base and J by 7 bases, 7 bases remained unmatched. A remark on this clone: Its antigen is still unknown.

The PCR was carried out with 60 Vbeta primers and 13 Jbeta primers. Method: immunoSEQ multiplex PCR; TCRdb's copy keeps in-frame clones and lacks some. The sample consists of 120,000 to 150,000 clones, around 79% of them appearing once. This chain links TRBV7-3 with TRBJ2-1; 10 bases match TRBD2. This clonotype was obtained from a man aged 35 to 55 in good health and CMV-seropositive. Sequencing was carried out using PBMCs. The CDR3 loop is CASSLKTSGIRNEQFF. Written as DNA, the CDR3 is TGTGCCAGCAGCTTAAAAACTAGCGGGATTCGTAATGAGCAGTTCTTC.